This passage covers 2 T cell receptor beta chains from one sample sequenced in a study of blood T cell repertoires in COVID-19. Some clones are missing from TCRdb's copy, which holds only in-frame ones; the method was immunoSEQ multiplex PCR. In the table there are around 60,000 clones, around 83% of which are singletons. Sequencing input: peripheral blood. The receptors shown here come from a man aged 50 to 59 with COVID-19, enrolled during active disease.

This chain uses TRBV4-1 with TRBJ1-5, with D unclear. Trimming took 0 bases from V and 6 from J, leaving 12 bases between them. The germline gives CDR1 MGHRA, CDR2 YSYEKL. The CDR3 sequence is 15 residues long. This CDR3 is CASSQELGGGQPQHF. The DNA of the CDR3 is TGCGCCAGCAGCCAAGAGTTAGGTGGCGGTCAGCCCCAGCATTTT.

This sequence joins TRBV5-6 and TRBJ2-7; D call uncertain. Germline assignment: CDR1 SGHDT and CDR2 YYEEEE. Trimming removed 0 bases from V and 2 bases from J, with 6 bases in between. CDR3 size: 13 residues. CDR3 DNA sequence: TGTGCCAGCAGCTTGGACAGAGCCTACGAGCAGTACTTC. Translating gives CASSLDRAYEQYF.